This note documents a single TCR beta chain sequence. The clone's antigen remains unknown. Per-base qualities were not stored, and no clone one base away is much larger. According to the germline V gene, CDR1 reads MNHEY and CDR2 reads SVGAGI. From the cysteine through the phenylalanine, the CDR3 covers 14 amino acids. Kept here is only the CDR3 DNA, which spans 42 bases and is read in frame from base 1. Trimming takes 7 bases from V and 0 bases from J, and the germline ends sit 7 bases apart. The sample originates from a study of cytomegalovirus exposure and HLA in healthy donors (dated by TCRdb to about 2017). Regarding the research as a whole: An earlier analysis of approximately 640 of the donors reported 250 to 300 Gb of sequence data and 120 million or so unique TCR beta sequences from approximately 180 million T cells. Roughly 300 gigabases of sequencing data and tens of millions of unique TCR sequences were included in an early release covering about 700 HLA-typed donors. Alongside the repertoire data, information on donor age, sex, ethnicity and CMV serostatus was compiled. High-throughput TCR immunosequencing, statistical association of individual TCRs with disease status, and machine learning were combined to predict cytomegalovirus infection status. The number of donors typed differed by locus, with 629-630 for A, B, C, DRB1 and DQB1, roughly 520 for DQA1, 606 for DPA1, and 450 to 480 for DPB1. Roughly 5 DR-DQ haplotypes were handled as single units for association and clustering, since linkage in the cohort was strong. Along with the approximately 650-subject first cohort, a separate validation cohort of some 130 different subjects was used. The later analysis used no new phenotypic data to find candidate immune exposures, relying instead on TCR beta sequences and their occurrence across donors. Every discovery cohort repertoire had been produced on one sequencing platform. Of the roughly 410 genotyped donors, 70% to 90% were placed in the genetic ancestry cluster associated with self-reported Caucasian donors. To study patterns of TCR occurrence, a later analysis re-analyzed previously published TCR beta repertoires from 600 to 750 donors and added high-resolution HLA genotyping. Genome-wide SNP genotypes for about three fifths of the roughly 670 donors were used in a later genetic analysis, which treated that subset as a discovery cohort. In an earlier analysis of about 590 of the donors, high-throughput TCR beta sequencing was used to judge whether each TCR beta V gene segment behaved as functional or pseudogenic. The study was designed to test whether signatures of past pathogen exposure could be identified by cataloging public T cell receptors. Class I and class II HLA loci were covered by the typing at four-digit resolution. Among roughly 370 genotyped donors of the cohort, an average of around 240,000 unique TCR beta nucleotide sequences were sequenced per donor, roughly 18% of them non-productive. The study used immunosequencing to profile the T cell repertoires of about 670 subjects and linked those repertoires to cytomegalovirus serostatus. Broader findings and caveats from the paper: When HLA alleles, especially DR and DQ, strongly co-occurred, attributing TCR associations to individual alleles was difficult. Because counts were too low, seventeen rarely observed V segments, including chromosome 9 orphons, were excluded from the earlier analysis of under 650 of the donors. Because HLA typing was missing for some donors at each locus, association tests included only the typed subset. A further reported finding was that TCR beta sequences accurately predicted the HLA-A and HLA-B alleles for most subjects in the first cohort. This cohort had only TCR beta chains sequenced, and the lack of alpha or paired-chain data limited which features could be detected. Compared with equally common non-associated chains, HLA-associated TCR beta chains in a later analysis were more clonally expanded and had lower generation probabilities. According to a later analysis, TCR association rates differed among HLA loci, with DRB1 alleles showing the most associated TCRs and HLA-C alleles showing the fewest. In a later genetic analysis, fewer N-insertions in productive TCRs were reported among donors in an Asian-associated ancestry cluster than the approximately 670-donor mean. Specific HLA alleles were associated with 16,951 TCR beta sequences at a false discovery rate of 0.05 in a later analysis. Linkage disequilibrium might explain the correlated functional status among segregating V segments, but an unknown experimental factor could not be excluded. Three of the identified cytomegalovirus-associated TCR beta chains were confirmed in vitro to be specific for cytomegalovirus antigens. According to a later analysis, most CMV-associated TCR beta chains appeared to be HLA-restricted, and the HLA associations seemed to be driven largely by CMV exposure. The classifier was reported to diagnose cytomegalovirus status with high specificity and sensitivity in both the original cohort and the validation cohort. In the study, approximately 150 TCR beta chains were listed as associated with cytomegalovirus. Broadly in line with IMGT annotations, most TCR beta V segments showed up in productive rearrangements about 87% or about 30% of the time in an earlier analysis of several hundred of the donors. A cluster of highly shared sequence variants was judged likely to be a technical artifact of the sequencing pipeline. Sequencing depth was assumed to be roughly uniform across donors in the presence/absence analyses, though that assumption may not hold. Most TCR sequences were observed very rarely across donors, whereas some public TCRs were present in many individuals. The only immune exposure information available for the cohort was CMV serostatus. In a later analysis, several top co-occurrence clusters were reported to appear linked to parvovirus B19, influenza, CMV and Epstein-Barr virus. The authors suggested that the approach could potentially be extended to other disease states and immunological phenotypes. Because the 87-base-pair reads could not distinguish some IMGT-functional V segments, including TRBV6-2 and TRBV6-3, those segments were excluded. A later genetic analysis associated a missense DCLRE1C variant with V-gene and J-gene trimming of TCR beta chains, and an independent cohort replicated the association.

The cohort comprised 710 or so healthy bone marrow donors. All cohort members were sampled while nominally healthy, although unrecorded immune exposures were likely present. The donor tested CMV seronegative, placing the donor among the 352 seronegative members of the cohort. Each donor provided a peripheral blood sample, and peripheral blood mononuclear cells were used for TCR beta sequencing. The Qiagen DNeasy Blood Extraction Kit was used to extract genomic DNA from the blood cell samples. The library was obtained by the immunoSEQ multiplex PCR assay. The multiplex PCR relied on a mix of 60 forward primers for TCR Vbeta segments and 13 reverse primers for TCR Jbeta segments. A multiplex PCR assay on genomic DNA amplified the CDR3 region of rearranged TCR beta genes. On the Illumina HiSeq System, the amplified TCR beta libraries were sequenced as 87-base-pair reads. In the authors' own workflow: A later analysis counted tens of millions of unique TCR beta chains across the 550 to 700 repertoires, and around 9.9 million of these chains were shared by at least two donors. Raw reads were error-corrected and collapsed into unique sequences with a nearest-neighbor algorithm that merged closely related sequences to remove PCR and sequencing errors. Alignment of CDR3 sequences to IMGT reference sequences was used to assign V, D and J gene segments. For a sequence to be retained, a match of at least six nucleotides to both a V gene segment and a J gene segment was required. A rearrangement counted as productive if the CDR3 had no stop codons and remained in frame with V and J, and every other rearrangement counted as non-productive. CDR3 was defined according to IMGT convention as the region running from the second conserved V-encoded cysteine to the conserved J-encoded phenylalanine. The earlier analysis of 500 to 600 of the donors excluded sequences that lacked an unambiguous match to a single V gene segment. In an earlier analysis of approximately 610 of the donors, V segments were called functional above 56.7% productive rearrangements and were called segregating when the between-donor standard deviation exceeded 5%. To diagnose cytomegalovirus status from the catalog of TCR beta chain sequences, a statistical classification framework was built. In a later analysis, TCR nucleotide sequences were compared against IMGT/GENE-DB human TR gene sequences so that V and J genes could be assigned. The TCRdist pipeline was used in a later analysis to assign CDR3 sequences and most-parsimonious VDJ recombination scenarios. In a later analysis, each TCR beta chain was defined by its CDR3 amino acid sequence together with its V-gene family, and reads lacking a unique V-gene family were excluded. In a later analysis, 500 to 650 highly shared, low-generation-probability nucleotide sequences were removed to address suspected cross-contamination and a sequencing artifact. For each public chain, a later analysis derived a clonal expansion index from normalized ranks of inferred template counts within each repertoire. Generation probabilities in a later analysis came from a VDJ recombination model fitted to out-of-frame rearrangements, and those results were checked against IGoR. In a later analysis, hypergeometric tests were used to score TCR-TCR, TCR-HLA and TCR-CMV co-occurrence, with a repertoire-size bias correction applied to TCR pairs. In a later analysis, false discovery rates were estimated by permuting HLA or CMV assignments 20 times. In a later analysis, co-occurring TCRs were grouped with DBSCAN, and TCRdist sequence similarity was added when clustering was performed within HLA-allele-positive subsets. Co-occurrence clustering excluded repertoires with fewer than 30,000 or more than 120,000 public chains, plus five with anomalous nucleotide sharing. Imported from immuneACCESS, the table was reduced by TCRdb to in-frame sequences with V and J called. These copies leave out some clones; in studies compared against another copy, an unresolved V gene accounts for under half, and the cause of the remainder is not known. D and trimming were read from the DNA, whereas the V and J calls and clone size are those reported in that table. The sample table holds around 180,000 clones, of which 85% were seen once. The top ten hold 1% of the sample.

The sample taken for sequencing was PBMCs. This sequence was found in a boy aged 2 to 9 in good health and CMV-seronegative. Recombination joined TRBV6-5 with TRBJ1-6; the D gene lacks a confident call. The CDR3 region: CASKEGSYNSPLHF. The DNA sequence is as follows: TGTGCCAGCAAAGAGGGCTCCTATAATTCACCCCTCCACTTT.